These 5 T cell receptor beta chains were all obtained from the same sample, sequenced in a study of T cells in pancreatic ductal adenocarcinoma. No neoadjuvant therapy was given to the selected pancreatic ductal adenocarcinoma patients before their surgery. The protocol was immunoSEQ multiplex PCR, while the TCRdb copy is restricted to in-frame clones and leaves out a portion. The data contain 25,000 to 35,000 clones, over 85% of them singletons. The sample consisted of PBMCs. These receptors all stem from a human donor with pancreatic ductal adenocarcinoma.

This CDR3 is CASSPRQGGVYEQYF. CDR3 DNA: TGTGCCAGCTCACCACGACAGGGGGGGGTCTACGAGCAGTACTTC. The chain uses TRBV18 and TRBJ2-7, with TRBD1 identical over 9 bases. Germline assignment: CDR1 KGHSH and CDR2 LQKENI. The CDR3 runs 15 residues. The V and J ends lost 1 base and 3 bases, in that order; junction bases with no gene match: 4. Full variable domain (rest looked up from reference TRBV18 and TRBJ2-7): NAGVMQNPRHLVRRRGQEARLRCSPMKGHSHVYWYRQLPEEGLKFMVYLQKENIIDESGMPKERFSAEFPKEGPSILRIQQVVRGDSAAYFCASSPRQGGVYEQYFGPGTRLTVT.

The V and J genes are TRBV7-2 and TRBJ2-1; 7 nucleotides align to TRBD2. J gave up 4 bases and V 5 bases, and 8 bases lay outside the gene matches. The CDR3 has 15 amino acids. Germline loops: CDR1 SGHTA, CDR2 FQGNSA. CDR3 bases: TGTGCCAGCAGCCTAGATGGCGGGAGTTACAATGAGCAGTTCTTC. Protein: CASSLDGGSYNEQFF.

V and J are TRBV5-4 and TRBJ2-4; perhaps TRBD2 as D (6 bases). CDR1 SGHNT and CDR2 YYREEE come from the germline V gene (reference sequence). The CDR3 covers 14 residues. V was pared by 2 bases and J by 1 base, with 7 bases between. CDR3 residues: CASSFRGAKNIQYF. DNA of the CDR3: TGTGCCAGCAGCTTTCGGGGGGCCAAAAACATTCAGTACTTC.

The chain links TRBV5-1 to TRBJ2-4; 8 bases align to TRBD1. The CDR3 is 15 amino acids. J lost 11 bases, V lost 2 bases, and 12 bases had no gene match. The germline V gene encodes CDR1 SGHRS and CDR2 YFSETQ. In nucleotides, the CDR3 is TGCGCCAGCAGCTTTACAGGGGACAGGCACCCCGTTCAGTACTTC. Its protein product is CASSFTGDRHPVQYF.

The CDR3 DNA reads TGTGCCAGCAGTACCACAGGTTACAATGAGCAGTTCTTC. Protein: CASSTTGYNEQFF. The J gene is TRBJ2-1, the V gene TRBV6-6; possible D gene TRBD1, 5 bases. Looked up from germline, CDR1 is MNHNY and CDR2 is SVGAGI (reference sequence). The CDR3 has 13 residues. The ends were cut back, 5 bases at V and 4 bases at J, with 9 bases in the middle.